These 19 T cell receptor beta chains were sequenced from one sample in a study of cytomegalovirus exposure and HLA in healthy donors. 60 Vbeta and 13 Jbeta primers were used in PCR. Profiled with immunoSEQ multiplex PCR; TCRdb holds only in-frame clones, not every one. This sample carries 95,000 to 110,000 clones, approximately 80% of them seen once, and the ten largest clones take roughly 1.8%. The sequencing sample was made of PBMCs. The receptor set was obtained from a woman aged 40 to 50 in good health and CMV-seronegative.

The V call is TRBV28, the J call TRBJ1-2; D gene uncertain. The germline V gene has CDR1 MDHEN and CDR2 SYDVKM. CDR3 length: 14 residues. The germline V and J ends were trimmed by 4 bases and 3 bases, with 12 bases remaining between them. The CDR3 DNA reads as TGTGCCAGCAGTTCCCTCCACAGCTACTATGGCTACACCTTC. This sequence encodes CASSSLHSYYGYTF.

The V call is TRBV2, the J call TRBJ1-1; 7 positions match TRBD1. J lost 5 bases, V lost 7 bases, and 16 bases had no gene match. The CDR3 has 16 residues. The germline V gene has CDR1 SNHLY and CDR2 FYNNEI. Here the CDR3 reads CASKRVRGSGETEAFF. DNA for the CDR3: TGTGCCAGCAAAAGGGTCAGGGGGTCGGGGGAAACTGAAGCTTTCTTT.

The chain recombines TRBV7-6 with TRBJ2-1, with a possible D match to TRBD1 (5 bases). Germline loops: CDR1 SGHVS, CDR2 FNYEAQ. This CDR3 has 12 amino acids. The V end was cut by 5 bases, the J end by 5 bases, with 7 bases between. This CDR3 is CASSRRDNEQFF. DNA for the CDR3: TGTGCCAGCAGCCGCAGGGACAATGAGCAGTTCTTC.

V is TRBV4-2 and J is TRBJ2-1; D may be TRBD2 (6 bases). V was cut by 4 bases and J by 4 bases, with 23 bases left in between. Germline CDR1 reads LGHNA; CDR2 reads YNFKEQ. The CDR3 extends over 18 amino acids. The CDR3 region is CASSPSVAATTQYNEQFF. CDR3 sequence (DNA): TGTGCCAGCAGCCCATCTGTAGCGGCGACCACCCAATACAATGAGCAGTTCTTC.

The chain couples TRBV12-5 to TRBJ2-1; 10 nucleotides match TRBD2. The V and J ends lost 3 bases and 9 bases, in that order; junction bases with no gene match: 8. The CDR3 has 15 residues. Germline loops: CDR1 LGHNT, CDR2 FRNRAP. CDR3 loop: CASGFTGAGGPEQFF. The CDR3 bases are TGTGCTAGTGGTTTTACCGGAGCGGGAGGGCCTGAGCAGTTCTTC.

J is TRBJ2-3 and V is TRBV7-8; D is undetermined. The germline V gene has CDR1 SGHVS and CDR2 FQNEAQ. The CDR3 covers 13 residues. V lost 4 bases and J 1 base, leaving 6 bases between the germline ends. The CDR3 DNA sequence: TGTGCCAGCAGCTCCCCTGGCACAGATACGCAGTATTTT. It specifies CASSSPGTDTQYF.

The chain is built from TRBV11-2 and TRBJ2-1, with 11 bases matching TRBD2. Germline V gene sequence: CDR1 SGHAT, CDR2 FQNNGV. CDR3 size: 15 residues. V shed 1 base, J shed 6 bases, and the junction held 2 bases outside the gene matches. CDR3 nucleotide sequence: TGTGCCAGCAGCTTAGTAGCGGGAGGGCCCAATGAGCAGTTCTTC. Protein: CASSLVAGGPNEQFF.

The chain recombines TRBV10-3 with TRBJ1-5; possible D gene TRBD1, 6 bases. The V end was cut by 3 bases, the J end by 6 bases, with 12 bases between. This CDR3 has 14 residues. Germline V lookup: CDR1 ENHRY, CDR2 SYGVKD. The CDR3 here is CAISDLGASQPQHF. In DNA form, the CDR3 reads TGTGCCATCAGTGATTTGGGGGCCAGTCAGCCCCAGCATTTT.

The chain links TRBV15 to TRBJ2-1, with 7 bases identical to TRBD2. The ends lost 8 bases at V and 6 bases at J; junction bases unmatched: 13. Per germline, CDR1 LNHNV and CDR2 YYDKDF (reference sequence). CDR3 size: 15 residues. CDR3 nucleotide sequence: TGTGCCACCCGGGGGGTTTTCGGGAATTCCAATGAGCAGTTCTTC. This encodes CATRGVFGNSNEQFF.

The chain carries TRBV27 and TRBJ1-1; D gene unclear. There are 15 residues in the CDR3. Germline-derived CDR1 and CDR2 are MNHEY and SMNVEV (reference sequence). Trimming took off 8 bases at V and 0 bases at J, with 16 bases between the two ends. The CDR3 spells CASSLDGTMNTEAFF. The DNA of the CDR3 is TGTGCCAGCTCACTAGACGGAACCATGAACACTGAAGCTTTCTTT.

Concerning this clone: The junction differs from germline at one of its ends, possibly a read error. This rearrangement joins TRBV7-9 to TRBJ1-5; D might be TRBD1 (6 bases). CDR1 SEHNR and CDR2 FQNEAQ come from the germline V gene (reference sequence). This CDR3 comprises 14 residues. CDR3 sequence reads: CSSSSGQSWQPQHF. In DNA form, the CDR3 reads TGTTCCAGCAGCTCCGGACAGTCGTGGCAGCCCCAGCATTTT. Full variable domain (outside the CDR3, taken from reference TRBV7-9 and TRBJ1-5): DTGVSQNPRHKITKRGQNVTFRCDPISEHNRLYWYRQTLGQGPEFLTYFQNEAQLEKSRLLSDRFSAERPKGSFSTLEIQRTEQGDSAMYLCSSSSGQSWQPQHFGDGTRLSIL.

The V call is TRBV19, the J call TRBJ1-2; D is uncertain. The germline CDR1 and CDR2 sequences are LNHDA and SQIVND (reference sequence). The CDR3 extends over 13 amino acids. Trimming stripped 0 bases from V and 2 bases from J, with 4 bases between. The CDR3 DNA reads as TGTGCCAGTAGTATAGAGAGAAACTATGGCTACACCTTC. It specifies CASSIERNYGYTF.

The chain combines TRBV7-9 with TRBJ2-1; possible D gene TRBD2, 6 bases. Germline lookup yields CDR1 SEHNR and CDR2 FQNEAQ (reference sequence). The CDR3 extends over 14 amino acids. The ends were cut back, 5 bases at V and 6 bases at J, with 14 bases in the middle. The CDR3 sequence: CASSILSSANEQFF. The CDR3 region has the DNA TGTGCCAGCAGCATACTTTCTAGCGCCAATGAGCAGTTCTTC.

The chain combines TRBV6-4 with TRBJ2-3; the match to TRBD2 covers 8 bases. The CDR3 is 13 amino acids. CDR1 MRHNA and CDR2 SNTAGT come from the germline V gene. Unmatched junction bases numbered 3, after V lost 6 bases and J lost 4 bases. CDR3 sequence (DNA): TGTGCCAGCAGAGCGGGAGTTGCAGATACGCAGTATTTT. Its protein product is CASRAGVADTQYF.

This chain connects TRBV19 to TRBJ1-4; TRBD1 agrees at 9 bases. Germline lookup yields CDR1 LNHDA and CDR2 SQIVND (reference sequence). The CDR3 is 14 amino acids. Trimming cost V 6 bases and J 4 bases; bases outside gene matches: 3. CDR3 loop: CASSLDRGNEKLFF. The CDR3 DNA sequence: TGTGCCAGTAGCTTGGACAGGGGTAATGAAAAACTGTTTTTT.

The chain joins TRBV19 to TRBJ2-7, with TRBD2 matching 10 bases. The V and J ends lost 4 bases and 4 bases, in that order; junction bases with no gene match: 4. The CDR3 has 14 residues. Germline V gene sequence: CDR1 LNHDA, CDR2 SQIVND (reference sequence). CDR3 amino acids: CASSTGLAQYEQYF. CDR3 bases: TGTGCCAGTAGTACGGGACTAGCGCAATACGAGCAGTACTTC.

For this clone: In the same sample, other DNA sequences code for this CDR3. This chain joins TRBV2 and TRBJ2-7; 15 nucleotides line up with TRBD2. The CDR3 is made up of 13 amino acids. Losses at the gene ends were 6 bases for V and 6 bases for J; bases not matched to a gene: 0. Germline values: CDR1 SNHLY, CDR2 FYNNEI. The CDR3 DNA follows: TGTGCCAGCAGGGGACTAGCGGGAGGCGAGCAGTACTTC. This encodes CASRGLAGGEQYF. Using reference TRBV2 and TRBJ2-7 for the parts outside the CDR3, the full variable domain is EPEVTQTPSHQVTQMGQEVILRCVPISNHLYFYWYRQILGQKVEFLVSFYNNEISEKSEIFDDQFSVERPDGSNFTLKIRSTKLEDSAMYFCASRGLAGGEQYFGPGTRLTVT.

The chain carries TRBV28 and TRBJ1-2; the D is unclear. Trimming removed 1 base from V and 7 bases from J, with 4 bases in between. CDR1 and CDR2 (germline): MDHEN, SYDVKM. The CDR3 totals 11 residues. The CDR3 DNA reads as TGTGCCAGCAGTTTATCGGGTGGCTACACCTTC. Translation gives CASSLSGGYTF.

The CDR3 nucleotides are TGTGCCAGTGGGGGATCTACCGGGACAGGGCATAACTATGGCTACACCTTC. It codes for CASGGSTGTGHNYGYTF. V and J are TRBV28 and TRBJ1-2; 9 positions agree with TRBD1. Trimming cost V 9 bases and J 1 base; bases outside gene matches: 15. CDR1 is MDHEN and CDR2 is SYDVKM in the germline V gene. The CDR3 length is 17 residues.